Listed below are T cell receptor beta chains from one sample, sequenced in a study of cytomegalovirus exposure and HLA in healthy donors. Clones were read by immunoSEQ multiplex PCR, and TCRdb kept only the in-frame ones, dropping some. The sample records approximately 85,000 clones, 80% being singletons. Sample: PBMCs. Source of these receptors: a woman aged 50 to 60 in good health and CMV-seropositive. Each CDR3 is given with its conserved first and last residue. A D gene is named only where the DNA matches it firmly. Rows may omit the clone size; those that give it use once, few, many or a size class.

.	few	14	TRBV7-6	TRBJ1-3	CASRQDISGNTIYF	TGTGCCAGCAGGCAGGATATCTCTGGAAACACCATATATTTT
.	.	12	TRBV6-5	TRBJ2-7	CASSGGAYEQYF	TGTGCCAGCAGCGGCGGGGCCTACGAGCAGTACTTC
TRBD1	.	15	TRBV18	TRBJ1-1	CASSPGRGRNTEAFF	TGTGCCAGCTCACCAGGCAGGGGGCGGAACACTGAAGCTTTCTTT
.	.	12	TRBV2	TRBJ1-1	CASKREGAEAFF	TGTGCCAGCAAAAGGGAGGGCGCTGAAGCTTTCTTT
.	.	13	TRBV6-6	TRBJ2-7	CASRDTLSYEQYF	TGTGCCAGCAGAGACACTCTCTCCTACGAGCAGTACTTC
.	.	15	TRBV27	TRBJ2-5	CASSLWSGDQETQYF	TGTGCCAGCAGTTTATGGTCAGGCGATCAAGAGACCCAGTACTTC
.	.	15	TRBV13	TRBJ2-3	CASSLGAGYTDTQYF	TGTGCCAGCAGCTTAGGGGCGGGATACACAGATACGCAGTATTTT
TRBD1	few	11	TRBV4-2	TRBJ1-1	CASQGEGEAFF	TGTGCCAGCCAGGGGGAAGGTGAAGCTTTCTTT
.	.	13	TRBV29-1	TRBJ2-5	CSVETREPGTQYF	TGCAGCGTTGAGACCCGGGAACCAGGGACCCAGTACTTC
.	.	11	TRBV5-4	TRBJ2-7	CASSLYYEQYF	TGTGCCAGCAGCTTGTACTACGAGCAGTACTTC
TRBD2	few	16	TRBV11-1	TRBJ2-1	CASSLFAQREGNEQFF	TGTGCCAGCAGCTTATTTGCCCAGCGGGAAGGTAATGAGCAGTTCTTC
.	few	13	TRBV4-1	TRBJ1-1	CASSHTVNTEAFF	TGTGCCAGCAGCCACACGGTGAACACTGAAGCTTTCTTT
.	.	12	TRBV7-9	TRBJ1-1	CASSSYNTEAFF	TGTGCCAGCAGCTCCTATAACACTGAAGCTTTCTTT
TRBD2	.	17	TRBV11-3	TRBJ2-1	CASSQGLAGATYNEQFF	TGTGCCAGCAGCCAAGGACTAGCGGGAGCCACCTACAATGAGCAGTTCTTC
TRBD2	few	16	TRBV29-1	TRBJ2-1	CSVESSAGFSYNEQFF	TGCAGCGTTGAATCATCAGCGGGGTTCTCCTACAATGAGCAGTTCTTC
TRBD1	.	13	TRBV7-3	TRBJ2-5	CATAQGAQETQYF	TGTGCCACTGCGCAGGGGGCCCAAGAGACCCAGTACTTC
.	.	14	TRBV7-9	TRBJ2-2	CSSSLRQQTGELFF	TGTTCCAGCAGCTTGCGACAGCAAACCGGGGAGCTGTTTTTT
TRBD1	.	17	TRBV5-6	TRBJ2-3	CASGLYAGTGEPDTQYF	TGTGCCAGCGGACTATATGCGGGGACAGGGGAGCCAGATACGCAGTATTTT
.	.	16	TRBV2	TRBJ2-7	CASSVISTGPNYEQYF	TGTGCCAGCAGTGTGATTAGTACAGGGCCGAACTACGAGCAGTACTTC
.	.	12	TRBV6-6	TRBJ1-3	CASTGSGNTIYF	TGTGCCAGCACGGGCTCTGGAAACACCATATATTTT
.	.	13	TRBV10-1	TRBJ1-2	CASSESGRYGYTF	TGCGCCAGCAGTGAGTCGGGCAGATACGGCTACACCTTC
TRBD2	.	14	TRBV6-1	TRBJ2-3	CASTSFRGADTQYF	TGTGCCAGCACCTCTTTCCGGGGGGCAGATACGCAGTATTTT
.	.	14	TRBV11-2	TRBJ1-2	CASSLGGGRYGYTF	TGTGCCAGCAGCTTAGGGGGAGGCCGCTATGGCTACACCTTC
.	.	13	TRBV6-1	TRBJ2-1	CASSDGLYNEQFF	TGTGCCAGCAGTGACGGACTTTACAATGAGCAGTTCTTC
TRBD1	.	14	TRBV13	TRBJ2-4	CASSTGEIKSIQYF	TGTGCCAGCAGTACAGGGGAAATAAAATCCATTCAGTACTTC
TRBD2	.	17	TRBV7-9	TRBJ2-1	CAARRPGGGDSYNEQFF	TGTGCAGCTAGACGTCCCGGCGGGGGTGACTCCTACAATGAGCAGTTCTTC
.	.	17	TRBV7-8	TRBJ2-6	CASSLTENLSGANVLTF	TGTGCCAGCAGCTTGACTGAAAATCTCTCTGGGGCCAACGTCCTGACTTTC
TRBD1	once	16	TRBV30	TRBJ1-6	CAWSVLGPGGGSPLHF	TGTGCCTGGAGTGTATTGGGGCCAGGGGGTGGTTCACCCCTCCACTTT
.	.	9	TRBV29-1	TRBJ2-5	CSVGVGGDF	TGCAGCGTTGGAGTAGGCGGGGACTTC
.	once	16	TRBV4-2	TRBJ2-1	CASSGVVRTIHNEQFF	TGTGCCAGCAGCGGAGTTGTAAGGACTATACACAATGAGCAGTTCTTC
.	.	14	TRBV6-5	TRBJ2-5	CASSKRTVQETQYF	TGTGCCAGCAGTAAACGGACAGTCCAAGAGACCCAGTACTTC
.	.	13	TRBV18	TRBJ1-1	CASSPHKNTEAFF	TGTGCCAGCTCACCACATAAGAACACTGAAGCTTTCTTT
TRBD2	.	15	TRBV18	TRBJ2-1	CASSPPSLAGNEQFF	TGTGCCAGCTCACCACCGTCGCTAGCGGGGAATGAGCAGTTCTTC
.	few	10	TRBV6-6	TRBJ1-4	CASREEKLFF	TGTGCCTCGAGGGAGGAAAAACTGTTTTTT
.	.	15	TRBV19	TRBJ2-2	CASSRGTGWAGELFF	TGTGCCAGTAGCCGTGGAACGGGATGGGCCGGGGAGCTGTTTTTT
.	.	16	TRBV5-6	TRBJ1-1	CASSLGGLGMNTEAFF	TGTGCCAGCAGCTTGGGAGGGTTGGGTATGAACACTGAAGCTTTCTTT
.	.	15	TRBV9	TRBJ1-1	CAGSPQQGVGTEAFF	TGTGCCGGCAGCCCCCAACAGGGAGTGGGCACTGAAGCTTTCTTT
.	.	13	TRBV11-2	TRBJ2-1	CASSFVRADEQFF	TGTGCCAGCAGCTTTGTCAGGGCGGATGAGCAGTTCTTC
TRBD1	.	14	TRBV5-6	TRBJ1-2	CASSLIWDSYGYTF	TGTGCCAGCAGCTTAATCTGGGACAGCTATGGCTACACCTTC
.	.	15	TRBV7-3	TRBJ1-3	CASSPLAGTGNTIYF	TGTGCCAGCAGCCCACTAGCAGGGACTGGAAACACCATATATTTT
.	.	17	TRBV5-1	TRBJ2-3	CASTPERVIWRADTQYF	TGCGCCAGCACCCCTGAGCGGGTAATTTGGAGAGCAGATACGCAGTATTTT
.	.	14	TRBV5-1	TRBJ1-2	CASSLAGGDYGYTF	TGCGCCAGCAGCTTGGCCGGGGGGGACTATGGCTACACCTTC
TRBD1	.	15	TRBV2	TRBJ1-2	CASSVPGQGSGGYTF	TGTGCCAGCAGTGTCCCTGGACAGGGGTCGGGTGGCTACACCTTC
.	once	12	TRBV29-1	TRBJ1-1	CSVAQGNTEAFF	TGCAGCGTTGCACAGGGGAACACTGAAGCTTTCTTT
.	.	16	TRBV4-1	TRBJ1-3	CASSHPGWSSGNTIYF	TGCGCCAGCAGCCACCCTGGCTGGTCCTCTGGAAACACCATATATTTT
TRBD1	.	15	TRBV6-6	TRBJ1-2	CASSYSDREAYGYTF	TGTGCCAGCAGTTACTCGGACAGGGAGGCCTATGGCTACACCTTC
TRBD1	.	14	TRBV5-1	TRBJ1-4	CASRRDRGGEKLFF	TGCGCCAGCAGACGGGACAGGGGCGGGGAAAAACTGTTTTTT
.	.	14	TRBV2	TRBJ2-7	CASSQGDISYEQYF	TGTGCCAGCAGTCAAGGGGACATCTCCTACGAGCAGTACTTC
.	.	15	TRBV6-5	TRBJ2-2	CASAIGAGTTGELFF	TGTGCCAGCGCGATTGGGGCGGGAACCACCGGGGAGCTGTTTTTT
TRBD2	.	14	TRBV19	TRBJ2-5	CASSAGTSGPTQYF	TGTGCCAGTAGTGCCGGGACTAGCGGTCCCACCCAGTACTTC
TRBD2	once	15	TRBV6-1	TRBJ2-2	CASSDKRGGAGELFF	TGTGCCAGCAGTGATAAGCGGGGGGGCGCCGGGGAGCTGTTTTTT
TRBD2	.	14	TRBV5-1	TRBJ2-5	CASSIGLAQETQYF	TGCGCCAGCAGCATAGGACTAGCCCAAGAGACCCAGTACTTC
TRBD1	.	14	TRBV2	TRBJ2-1	CASGRDSNYNEQFF	TGTGCCAGCGGTAGGGACAGCAATTACAATGAGCAGTTCTTC